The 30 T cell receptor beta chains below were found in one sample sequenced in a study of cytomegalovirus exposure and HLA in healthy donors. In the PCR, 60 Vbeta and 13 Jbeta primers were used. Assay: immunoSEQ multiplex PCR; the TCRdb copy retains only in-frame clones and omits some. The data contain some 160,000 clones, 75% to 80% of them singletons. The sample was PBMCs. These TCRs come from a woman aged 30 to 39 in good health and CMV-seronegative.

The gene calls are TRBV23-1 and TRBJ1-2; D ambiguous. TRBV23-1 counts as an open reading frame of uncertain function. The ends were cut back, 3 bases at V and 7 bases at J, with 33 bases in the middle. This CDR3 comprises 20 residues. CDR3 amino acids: CASSQKLWCEGAQFSSGYTF. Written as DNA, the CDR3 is TGCGCCAGCAGTCAGAAACTCTGGTGCGAGGGTGCCCAGTTTTCTTCTGGCTACACCTTC.

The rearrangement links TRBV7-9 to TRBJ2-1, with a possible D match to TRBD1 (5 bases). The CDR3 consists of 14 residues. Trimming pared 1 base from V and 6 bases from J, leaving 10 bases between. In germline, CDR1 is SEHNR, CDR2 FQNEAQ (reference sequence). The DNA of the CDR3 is TGTGCCAGCAGCTTAGAGCCAGGGATCAATGAGCAGTTCTTC. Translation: CASSLEPGINEQFF.

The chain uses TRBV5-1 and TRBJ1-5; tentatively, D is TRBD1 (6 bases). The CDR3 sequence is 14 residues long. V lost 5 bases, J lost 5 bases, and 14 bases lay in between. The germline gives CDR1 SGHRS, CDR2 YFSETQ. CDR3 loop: CASSFTGRDQPQHF. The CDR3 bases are TGCGCCAGCAGTTTCACAGGGAGGGATCAGCCCCAGCATTTT.

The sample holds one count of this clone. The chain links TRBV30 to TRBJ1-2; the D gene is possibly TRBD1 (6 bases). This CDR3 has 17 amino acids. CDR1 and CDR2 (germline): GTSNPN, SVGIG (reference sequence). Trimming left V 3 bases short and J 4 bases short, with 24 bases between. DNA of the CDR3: TGTGCCTGGAGCCCGAGAGGGGGGAGGGAGCTCTCCTATGGCTACACCTTC. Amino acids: CAWSPRGGRELSYGYTF.

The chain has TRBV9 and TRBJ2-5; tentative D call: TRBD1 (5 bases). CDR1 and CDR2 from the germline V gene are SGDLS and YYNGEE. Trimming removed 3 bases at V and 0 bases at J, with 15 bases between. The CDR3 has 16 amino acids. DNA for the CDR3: TGTGCCAGCAGCGCCGCAGGGCCCCCGTACCAAGAGACCCAGTACTTC. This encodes CASSAAGPPYQETQYF.

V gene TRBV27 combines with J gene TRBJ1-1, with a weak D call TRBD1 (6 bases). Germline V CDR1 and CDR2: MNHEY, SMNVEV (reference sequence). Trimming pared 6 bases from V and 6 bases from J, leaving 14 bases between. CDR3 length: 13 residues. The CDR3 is CASSLSGVSEAFF. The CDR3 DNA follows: TGTGCCAGCAGCCTATCAGGGGTTTCTGAAGCTTTCTTT.

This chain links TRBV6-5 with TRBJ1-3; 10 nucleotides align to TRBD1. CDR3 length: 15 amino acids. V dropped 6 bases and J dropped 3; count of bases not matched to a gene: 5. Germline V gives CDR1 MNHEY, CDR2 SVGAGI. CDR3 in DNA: TGTGCCAGCAGCCGACAGGGGGCCTATGGAAACACCATATATTTT. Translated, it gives CASSRQGAYGNTIYF.

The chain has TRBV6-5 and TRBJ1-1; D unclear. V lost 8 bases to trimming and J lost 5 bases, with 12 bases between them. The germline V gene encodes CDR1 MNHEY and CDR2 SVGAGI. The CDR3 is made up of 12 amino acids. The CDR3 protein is CASGRGFTEAFF. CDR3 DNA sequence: TGTGCCAGCGGACGCGGGTTTACTGAAGCTTTCTTT.

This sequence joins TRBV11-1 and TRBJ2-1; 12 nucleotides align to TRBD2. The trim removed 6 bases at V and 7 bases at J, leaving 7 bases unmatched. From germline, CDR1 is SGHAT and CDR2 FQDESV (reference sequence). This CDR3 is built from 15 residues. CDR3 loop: CASRKLAGGENEQFF. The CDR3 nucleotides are TGTGCCAGCAGGAAACTAGCGGGGGGCGAGAATGAGCAGTTCTTC.

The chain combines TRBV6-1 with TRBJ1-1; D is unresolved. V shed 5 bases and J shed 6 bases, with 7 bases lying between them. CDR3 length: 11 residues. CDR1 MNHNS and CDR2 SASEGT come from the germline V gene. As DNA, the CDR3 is TGTGCCAGCAGTTTCTCCCCTGAAGCTTTCTTT. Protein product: CASSFSPEAFF.

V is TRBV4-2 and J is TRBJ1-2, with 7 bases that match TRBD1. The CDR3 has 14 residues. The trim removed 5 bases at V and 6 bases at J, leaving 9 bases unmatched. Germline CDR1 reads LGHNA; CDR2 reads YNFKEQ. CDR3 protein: CASSYRGGADGYTF. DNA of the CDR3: TGTGCCAGCAGCTACCGAGGGGGCGCCGATGGCTACACCTTC.

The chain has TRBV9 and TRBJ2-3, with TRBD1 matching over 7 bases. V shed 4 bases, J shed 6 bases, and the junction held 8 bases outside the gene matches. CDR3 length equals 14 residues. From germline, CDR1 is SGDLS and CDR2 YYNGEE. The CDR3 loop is CASSPQTGSDTQYF. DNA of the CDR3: TGTGCCAGCAGCCCTCAGACAGGGAGCGATACGCAGTATTTT. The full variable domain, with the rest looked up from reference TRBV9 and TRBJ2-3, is DSGVTQTPKHLITATGQRVTLRCSPRSGDLSVYWYQQSLDQGLQFLIQYYNGEERAKGNILERFSAQQFPDLHSELNLSSLELGDSALYFCASSPQTGSDTQYFGPGTRLTVL.

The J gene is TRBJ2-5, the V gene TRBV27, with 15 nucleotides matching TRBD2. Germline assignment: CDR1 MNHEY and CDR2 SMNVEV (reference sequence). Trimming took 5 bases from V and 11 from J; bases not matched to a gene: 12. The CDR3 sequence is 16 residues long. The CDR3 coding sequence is TGTGCCAGCAGTAGATGGACTAGCGGGGGGGCCGGAGAGCAGTACTTC. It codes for CASSRWTSGGAGEQYF.

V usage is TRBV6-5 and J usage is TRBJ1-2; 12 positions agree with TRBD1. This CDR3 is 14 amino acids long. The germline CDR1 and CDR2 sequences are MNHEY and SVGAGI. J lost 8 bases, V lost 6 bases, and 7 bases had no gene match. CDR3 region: CASRRGQGAGGYTF. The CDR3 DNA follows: TGTGCCAGCAGAAGGGGACAGGGGGCCGGCGGCTACACCTTC.

DNA of the CDR3: TGTGCCAGCGGATCTAGCGGGGGGGCCTACGAGCAGTACTTC. This gives the protein CASGSSGGAYEQYF. The chain joins TRBV6-6 to TRBJ2-7, with 12 bases fitting TRBD2. The V gene end was trimmed by 8 bases and the J gene end by 2 bases; junction bases not matched to a gene: 4. Germline loops: CDR1 MNHNY, CDR2 SVGAGI (reference sequence). This CDR3 spans 14 amino acids.

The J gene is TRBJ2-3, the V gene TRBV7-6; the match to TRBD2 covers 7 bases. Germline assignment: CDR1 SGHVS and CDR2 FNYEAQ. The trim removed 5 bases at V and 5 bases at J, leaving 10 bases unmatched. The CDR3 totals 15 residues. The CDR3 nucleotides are TGTGCCAGCAGCCCGGGCGGGGGATTCGGAGATACGCAGTATTTT. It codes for CASSPGGGFGDTQYF.

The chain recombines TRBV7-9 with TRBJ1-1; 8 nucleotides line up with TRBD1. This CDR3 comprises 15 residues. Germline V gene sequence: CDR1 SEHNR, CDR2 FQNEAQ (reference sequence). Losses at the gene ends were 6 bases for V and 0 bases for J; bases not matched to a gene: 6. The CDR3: CASSGQGQMNTEAFF. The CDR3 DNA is TGTGCCAGCAGTGGACAGGGACAAATGAACACTGAAGCTTTCTTT.

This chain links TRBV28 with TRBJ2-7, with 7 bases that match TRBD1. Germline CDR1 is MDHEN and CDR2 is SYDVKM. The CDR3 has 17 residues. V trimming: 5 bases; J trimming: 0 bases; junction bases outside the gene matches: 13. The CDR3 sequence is CASSLALGTDISYEQYF. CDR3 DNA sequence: TGTGCCAGCAGTCTGGCCCTGGGGACAGATATCTCCTACGAGCAGTACTTC.

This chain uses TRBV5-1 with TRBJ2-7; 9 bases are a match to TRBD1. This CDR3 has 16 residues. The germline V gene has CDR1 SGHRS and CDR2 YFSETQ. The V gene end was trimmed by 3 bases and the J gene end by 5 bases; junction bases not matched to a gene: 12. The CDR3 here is CASSWALGTGGDEQYF. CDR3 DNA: TGCGCCAGCAGCTGGGCTCTAGGAACAGGGGGCGACGAGCAGTACTTC.

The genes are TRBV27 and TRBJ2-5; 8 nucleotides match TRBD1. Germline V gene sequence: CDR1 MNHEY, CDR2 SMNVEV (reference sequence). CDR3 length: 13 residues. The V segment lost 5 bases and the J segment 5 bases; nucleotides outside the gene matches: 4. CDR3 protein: CASSTDRVETQYF. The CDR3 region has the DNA TGTGCCAGCAGTACGGACAGGGTTGAGACCCAGTACTTC.

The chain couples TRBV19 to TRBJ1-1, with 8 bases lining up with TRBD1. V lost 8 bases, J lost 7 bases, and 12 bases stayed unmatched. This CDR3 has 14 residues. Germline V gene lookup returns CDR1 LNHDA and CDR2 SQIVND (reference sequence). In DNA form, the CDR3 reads TGTGCCAGTTGCCGGGACAGGCAAACCCATGAAGCTTTCTTT. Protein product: CASCRDRQTHEAFF.

CDR3 amino acids: CASSITGASYNEQFF. The CDR3 DNA is TGCGCCAGCAGCATTACAGGGGCCTCCTACAATGAGCAGTTCTTC. The chain recombines TRBV5-1 with TRBJ2-1; 7 bases map to TRBD1. After removal of 4 bases from V and 0 bases from J, the junction contained 4 bases not matched to a gene. CDR1 is SGHRS, CDR2 YFSETQ, per germline. CDR3 size: 15 residues.

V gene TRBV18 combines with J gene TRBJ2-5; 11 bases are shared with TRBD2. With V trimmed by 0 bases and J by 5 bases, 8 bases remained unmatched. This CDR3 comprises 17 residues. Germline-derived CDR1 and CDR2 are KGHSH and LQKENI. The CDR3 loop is CASSPPGSLAGVETQYF. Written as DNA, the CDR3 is TGTGCCAGCTCACCACCCGGTTCACTAGCGGGGGTGGAGACCCAGTACTTC.

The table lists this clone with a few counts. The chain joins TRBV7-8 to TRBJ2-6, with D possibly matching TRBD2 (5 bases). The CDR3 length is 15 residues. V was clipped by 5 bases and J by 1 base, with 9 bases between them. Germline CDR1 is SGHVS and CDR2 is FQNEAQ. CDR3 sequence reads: CASSREGSGANVLTF. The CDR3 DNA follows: TGTGCCAGCAGCCGTGAGGGTTCTGGGGCCAACGTCCTGACTTTC.

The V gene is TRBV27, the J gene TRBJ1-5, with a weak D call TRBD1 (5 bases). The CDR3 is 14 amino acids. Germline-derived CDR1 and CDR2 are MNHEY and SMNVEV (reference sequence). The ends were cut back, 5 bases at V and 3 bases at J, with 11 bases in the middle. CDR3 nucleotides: TGTGCCAGCAGTCTCCTGGGACTCAATCAGCCCCAGCATTTT. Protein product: CASSLLGLNQPQHF.

CDR3: CASSVHGTYGTDTQYF. The CDR3 DNA follows: TGTGCCAGCAGCGTACACGGGACTTACGGCACAGATACGCAGTATTTT. The gene calls are TRBV9 and TRBJ2-3; TRBD2 might be the D (6 bases). V was clipped by 1 base and J by 1 base, with 13 bases between them. Germline values: CDR1 SGDLS, CDR2 YYNGEE. This CDR3 region has 16 residues.

The CDR3 coding sequence is TGCGCCAGCAGCTTGGGGGCAAGGGAAAAACTGTTTTTT. It codes for CASSLGAREKLFF. The chain has TRBV5-1 and TRBJ1-4; no reliable D call. V lost 0 bases and J lost 8, with 8 bases in between. The CDR3 consists of 13 residues. Germline CDR1 reads SGHRS; CDR2 reads YFSETQ.

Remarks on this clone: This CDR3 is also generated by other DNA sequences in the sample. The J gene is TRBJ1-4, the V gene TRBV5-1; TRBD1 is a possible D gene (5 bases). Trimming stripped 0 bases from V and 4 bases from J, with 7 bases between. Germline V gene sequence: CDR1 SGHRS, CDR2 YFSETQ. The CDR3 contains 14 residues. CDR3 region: CASSLGQGNEKLFF. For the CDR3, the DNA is TGCGCCAGCAGCTTGGGTCAGGGTAATGAAAAACTGTTTTTT.

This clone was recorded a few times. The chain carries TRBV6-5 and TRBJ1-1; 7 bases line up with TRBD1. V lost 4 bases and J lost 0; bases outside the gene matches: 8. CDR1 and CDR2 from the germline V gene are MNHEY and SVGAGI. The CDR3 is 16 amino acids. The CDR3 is CASSLRQGRLNTEAFF. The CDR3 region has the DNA TGTGCCAGCAGTTTACGACAGGGAAGATTGAACACTGAAGCTTTCTTT.

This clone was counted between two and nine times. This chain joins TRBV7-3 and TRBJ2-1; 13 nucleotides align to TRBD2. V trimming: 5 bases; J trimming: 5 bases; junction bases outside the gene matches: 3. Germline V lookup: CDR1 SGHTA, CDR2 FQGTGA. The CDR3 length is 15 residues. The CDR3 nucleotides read TGTGCCAGCAGCCTGACTAGCGGGGGGAACAATGAGCAGTTCTTC. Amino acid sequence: CASSLTSGGNNEQFF.